The sequence of this TCR beta chain was determined in a study of beta chain features in type 1 diabetes. As to this clone: Antigen: not known.

Study results and caveats: A moderate, significant TCRB CDR3 shortening appeared in type 1 diabetes across four CD4+ subsets.

The whole isolated RNA underwent reverse transcription, so sequencing captured expressed TCRB transcripts. Using immunoSEQ multiplex PCR, the repertoire was profiled, and TCRdb retains in-frame clones only, with some absent. The sample lists around 310,000 clones; around an eighth were seen once. The source of this sequence is a woman aged 18-30 years with type 1 diabetes. Source material: naive CD4+ T cells from blood.

CDR3 sequence: CASTRGEGPYEQYF. In nucleotides, the CDR3 is TGTGCCAGTACTAGGGGGGAGGGCCCCTACGAGCAGTACTTC. The chain has TRBV25-1 and TRBJ2-7, with a weak D call TRBD2 (7 bases). The CDR3 consists of 14 residues. Trimming stripped 9 bases from V and 2 bases from J, with 17 bases between. Per the germline V gene, CDR1 is MGHDK and CDR2 is SYGVNS.